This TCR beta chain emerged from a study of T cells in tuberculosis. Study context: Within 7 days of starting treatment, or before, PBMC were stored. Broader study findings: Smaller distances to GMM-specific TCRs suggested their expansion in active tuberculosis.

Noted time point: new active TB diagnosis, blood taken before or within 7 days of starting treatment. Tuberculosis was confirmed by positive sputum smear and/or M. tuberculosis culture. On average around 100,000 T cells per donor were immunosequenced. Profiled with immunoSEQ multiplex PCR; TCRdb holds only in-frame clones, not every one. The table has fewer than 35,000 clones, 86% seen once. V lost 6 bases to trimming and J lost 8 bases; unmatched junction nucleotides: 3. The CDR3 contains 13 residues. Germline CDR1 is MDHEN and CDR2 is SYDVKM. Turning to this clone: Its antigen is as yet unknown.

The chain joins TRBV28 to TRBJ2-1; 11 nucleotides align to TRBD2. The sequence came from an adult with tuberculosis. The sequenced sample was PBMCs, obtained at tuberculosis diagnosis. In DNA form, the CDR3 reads TGTGCCAGCAGACTAGCGGGAGTTCATGAGCAGTTCTTC. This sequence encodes CASRLAGVHEQFF.